The rows below give T cell receptor beta chains drawn from one sample of a study of blood T cell repertoires in COVID-19. Profiling relied on immunoSEQ multiplex PCR, and the TCRdb table lists in-frame clones only, not all of them. The table lists about 220,000 clones, roughly 80% of them singletons. What was sequenced was PBMCs or T cells enriched from blood (not recorded which). The receptors stem from a woman in her thirties or forties with acute COVID-19. Both conserved end residues are part of each CDR3. A D gene is named only where the DNA matches it firmly. Clone size is given for some rows only: seen once, a few or many times, or a class if the clone is expanded.

size | J | D | V | CDR3 | DNA
- | TRBJ2-2 | TRBD2 | TRBV5-1 | CASSPWTRTGGELFF | TGCGCCAGCAGCCCCTGGACTAGGACGGGCGGGGAGCTGTTTTTT
- | TRBJ1-5 | - | TRBV28 | CASSYEGYSNQPQHF | TGTGCCAGCAGTTATGAGGGTTATAGCAATCAGCCCCAGCATTTT
- | TRBJ1-5 | - | TRBV18 | CASSPRGSNQPQHF | TGTGCCAGCTCACCCAGGGGTAGCAATCAGCCCCAGCATTTT
- | TRBJ2-3 | TRBD1 | TRBV2 | CASSLGQGRHTDTQYF | TGTGCCAGCAGTCTAGGACAGGGAAGACACACAGATACGCAGTATTTT
- | TRBJ1-2 | TRBD1 | TRBV27 | CASSIRGIANYGYTF | TGTGCCAGCAGTATCAGGGGGATAGCTAACTATGGCTACACCTTC
- | TRBJ2-5 | - | TRBV18 | CASSSKETQYF | TGTGCCAGCTCGTCTAAAGAGACCCAGTACTTC
- | TRBJ2-1 | TRBD2 | TRBV2 | CARTTSGRPPGGNEQFF | TGTGCCAGAACCACTAGCGGGAGGCCCCCCGGGGGGAATGAGCAGTTCTTC
- | TRBJ2-7 | TRBD1 | TRBV9 | CASSPRDSSYEQYF | TGTGCCAGCAGCCCCCGGGACAGTTCCTACGAGCAGTACTTC
once | TRBJ2-7 | TRBD2 | TRBV7-9 | CASSLTSGVEQYF | TGTGCCAGCAGCTTGACTAGCGGGGTCGAGCAGTACTTC
- | TRBJ2-2 | TRBD1 | TRBV11-2 | CASSPSPRQGNTGELFF | TGTGCCAGCAGCCCTAGTCCTAGACAGGGGAACACCGGGGAGCTGTTTTTT
- | TRBJ2-2 | TRBD2 | TRBV10-2 | CASSGPMYMASGGLSGELFF | TGCGCCAGCAGTGGACCCATGTACATGGCTAGCGGGGGTCTCTCCGGGGAGCTGTTTTTT
- | TRBJ2-7 | - | TRBV5-5 | CASSLIGGALTYEQYF | TGTGCCAGCAGCTTGATAGGGGGGGCCCTCACCTACGAGCAGTACTTC
- | TRBJ1-1 | TRBD1 | TRBV7-9 | CASSLTQGDNTEAFF | TGTGCCAGCAGCTTAACTCAGGGGGACAACACTGAAGCTTTCTTT
- | TRBJ2-3 | - | TRBV28 | CASNSNPGQGTQYF | TGTGCCAGCAACTCCAACCCGGGTCAGGGTACGCAGTATTTT
- | TRBJ1-5 | TRBD1 | TRBV28 | CASSGDSLNQPQHF | TGTGCCAGCTCGGGGGACAGTCTCAATCAGCCCCAGCATTTT
- | TRBJ1-2 | - | TRBV5-1 | CASSLVGGPNYGYTF | TGCGCCAGCAGCTTGGTCGGGGGACCTAACTATGGCTACACCTTC
- | TRBJ1-2 | TRBD1 | TRBV19 | CASSMPRTGHYGYTF | TGTGCCAGTAGTATGCCCCGGACAGGGCACTATGGCTACACCTTC
many | TRBJ1-4 | - | TRBV4-1 | CASSRTTYRVGEKLFF | TGCGCCAGCAGCCGGACCACATACAGGGTCGGGGAAAAACTGTTTTTT
once | TRBJ2-7 | - | TRBV9 | CASSGQAYEQYF | TGTGCCAGCAGCGGACAGGCGTACGAGCAGTACTTC
- | TRBJ1-5 | - | TRBV4-3 | CASSQGASGQPQHF | TGCGCCAGCAGCCAAGGTGCATCGGGTCAGCCCCAGCATTTT
- | TRBJ2-1 | TRBD1 | TRBV3-1/TRBV3-2 | CASSQDPTGVFYNEQFF | TGTGCCAGCAGCCAAGATCCCACAGGGGTCTTCTACAATGAGCAGTTCTTC
- | TRBJ2-3 | TRBD2 | TRBV18 | CASSPFLAGGEDTQYF | TGTGCCAGCTCACCATTTCTAGCGGGGGGTGAGGATACGCAGTATTTT
- | TRBJ1-5 | - | TRBV6-1 | CASSERGAQPQHF | TGTGCCAGCAGTGAAAGGGGCGCCCAGCCCCAGCATTTT
- | TRBJ1-1 | TRBD1 | TRBV14 | CASSQDRDRARNTEAFF | TGTGCCAGCAGCCAAGACCGGGACAGGGCTCGGAACACTGAAGCTTTCTTT
- | TRBJ2-5 | TRBD1 | TRBV7-9 | CASSPRDRDQETQYF | TGTGCCAGCAGCCCCCGGGACAGGGACCAAGAGACCCAGTACTTC
- | TRBJ1-4 | TRBD1 | TRBV7-6 | CASSLNTGTAEKLFF | TGTGCCAGCAGCTTGAACACCGGGACAGCTGAAAAACTGTTTTTT
- | TRBJ1-1 | TRBD1 | TRBV3-1/TRBV3-2 | CASIPGTAAGTEAFF | TGTGCCAGCATTCCGGGGACAGCCGCGGGAACTGAAGCTTTCTTT
- | TRBJ1-3 | - | TRBV4-1 | CASSQAQGMGGNTIYF | TGCGCCAGCAGCCAAGCTCAGGGCATGGGTGGAAACACCATATATTTT
- | TRBJ1-5 | - | TRBV7-2 | CASSLGGAGNQPQHF | TGTGCCAGCAGCTTAGGTGGGGCAGGCAATCAGCCCCAGCATTTT
- | TRBJ2-6 | TRBD1 | TRBV2 | CASTTRRTGHSGANVLTF | TGTGCCAGCACCACCCGCAGGACAGGCCACTCTGGGGCCAACGTCCTGACTTTC
once | TRBJ2-1 | TRBD1 | TRBV25-1 | CASSRQGTYNEQFF | TGTGCCAGCAGCAGACAGGGGACCTACAATGAGCAGTTCTTC
- | TRBJ1-3 | TRBD1 | TRBV28 | CASSLDTGDSGNTIYF | TGTGCCAGCAGTTTGGACACAGGGGACTCTGGAAACACCATATATTTT
- | TRBJ2-2 | - | TRBV27 | CASSPIRRPNTGELFF | TGTGCCAGCAGTCCCATTCGGAGGCCTAACACCGGGGAGCTGTTTTTT
- | TRBJ1-2 | - | TRBV28 | CASSLKGVGYTF | TGTGCCAGCAGTTTAAAAGGGGTAGGCTACACCTTC
- | TRBJ2-2 | TRBD2 | TRBV27 | CASSLFSGGATGELFF | TGTGCCAGCAGTTTATTTAGCGGGGGGGCCACCGGGGAGCTGTTTTTT
- | TRBJ1-2 | - | TRBV9 | CASSVGSQRDLGGYTF | TGTGCCAGCAGCGTAGGGTCCCAGCGCGACCTGGGTGGCTACACCTTC
many | TRBJ1-1 | TRBD1 | TRBV28 | CASSLTGANTEAFF | TGTGCCAGCAGTTTGACAGGGGCCAACACTGAAGCTTTCTTT
- | TRBJ1-2 | - | TRBV7-6 | CASSPGQLNYGYTF | TGTGCCAGCAGCCCGGGACAACTTAACTATGGCTACACCTTC
- | TRBJ2-1 | TRBD2 | TRBV7-9 | CASSDIPGLAIPYNEQFF | TGTGCCAGCAGCGATATTCCGGGACTAGCGATCCCCTACAATGAGCAGTTCTTC
- | TRBJ1-2 | TRBD1 | TRBV6-5 | CASTIGQGAKGYTF | TGTGCCAGCACTATAGGCCAGGGGGCAAAGGGCTACACCTTC
- | TRBJ1-2 | - | TRBV11-2 | CASSLDSRDYGYTF | TGTGCCAGCAGCTTAGATTCCAGGGACTATGGCTACACCTTC
once | TRBJ1-1 | - | TRBV3-1/TRBV3-2 | CASSRGYSSEAFF | TGTGCCAGCAGCCGAGGGTATTCGTCTGAAGCTTTCTTT
- | TRBJ1-3 | - | TRBV9 | CASMEGLSGNTIYF | TGTGCCAGCATGGAGGGACTGTCTGGAAACACCATATATTTT
- | TRBJ2-4 | TRBD1 | TRBV27 | CASSHRGKNIQYF | TGTGCCAGCAGTCACAGGGGAAAAAACATTCAGTACTTC
- | TRBJ1-2 | TRBD1 | TRBV19 | CASSSGQGTVGYTF | TGTGCCAGTAGTTCGGGACAGGGAACGGTTGGCTACACCTTC
- | TRBJ2-2 | - | TRBV21-1 | CASSKEIRRLAGRTNTGELFF | TGTGCCAGCAGCAAAGAGATCAGGAGGCTAGCGGGCAGGACGAACACCGGGGAGCTGTTTTTT
- | TRBJ2-3 | TRBD2 | TRBV19 | CASSIGGAQFSTDTQYF | TGTGCCAGTAGTATCGGGGGGGCCCAATTTAGCACAGATACGCAGTATTTT
- | TRBJ2-1 | TRBD1 | TRBV2 | CASSLDRGRHNEQFF | TGTGCCAGCAGTCTAGACAGGGGGCGCCACAATGAGCAGTTCTTC
- | TRBJ1-4 | - | TRBV5-6 | CASSLPTNEKLFF | TGTGCCAGCAGCTTGCCTACTAATGAAAAACTGTTTTTT
- | TRBJ1-1 | - | TRBV2 | CASSAQGMGTEAFF | TGTGCCAGCAGTGCCCAGGGTATGGGCACTGAAGCTTTCTTT